Each of the 12 T cell receptor beta chains below was sequenced from the same sample in a study of T cell responses to AZD1222 COVID-19 vaccine. The data were produced by immunoSEQ multiplex PCR, yet TCRdb's version contains in-frame clones alone and is incomplete. The profile covers 180,000 or so clones, with 88% appearing a single time and roughly 25% taken by the ten largest. The sample was peripheral blood, taken 28 days after the second AZD1222 dose. These TCRs come from an adult who received the AZD1222 COVID-19 vaccine.

As DNA, the CDR3 is TGTGCCAGCAGCCGGGACTTGGATGGAGGCTACACCTTC. It translates to CASSRDLDGGYTF. The chain combines TRBV5-6 with TRBJ1-2; weak D call: TRBD1 (5 bases). The CDR3 consists of 13 residues. V lost 4 bases to trimming and J lost 8 bases, with 15 bases between them. The V gene's germline CDR1 is SGHDT and CDR2 YYEEEE.

The chain has TRBV19 and TRBJ1-6; 7 bases are a match to TRBD1. Germline trimming cut 4 bases from V and 6 bases from J; bases unmatched to any gene: 9. The germline CDR1 and CDR2 sequences are LNHDA and SQIVND (reference sequence). The CDR3 runs to 16 residues. In nucleotides, the CDR3 is TGTGCCAGTAGTACGTCGGAGGGGGCCACTAATTCACCCCTCCACTTT. It specifies CASSTSEGATNSPLHF.

CDR3 sequence reads: CASSSPGRVTDTQYF. The CDR3 region has the DNA TGTGCCAGCAGTTCACCAGGCAGGGTCACAGATACGCAGTATTTT. This chain connects TRBV28 to TRBJ2-3; the D gene is possibly TRBD1 (5 bases). Germline CDR1 and CDR2: MDHEN and SYDVKM. The V and J ends lost 4 bases and 2 bases respectively, with 13 bases between them. CDR3 size: 15 residues.

This chain joins TRBV18 and TRBJ2-3, with TRBD2 matching over 10 bases. The CDR3 extends over 17 amino acids. Per the germline V gene, CDR1 is KGHSH and CDR2 is LQKENI. J was trimmed by 4 bases and V by 3 bases; bases with no gene match: 10. The CDR3 bases are TGTGCCAGCTCACCCGGAATACTAGCGGGGACGCCAGATACGCAGTATTTT. Translating it yields CASSPGILAGTPDTQYF.

The chain has TRBV5-1 and TRBJ2-2, with D tentatively TRBD2 (6 bases). V was trimmed by 3 bases and J by 1 base, leaving 16 bases between them. This CDR3 is 17 amino acids long. Germline-derived CDR1 and CDR2 are SGHRS and YFSETQ. The CDR3: CASSSSPRGMNTGELFF. The CDR3 DNA reads as TGCGCCAGCAGCTCGTCCCCCCGGGGGATGAACACCGGGGAGCTGTTTTTT.

The V and J genes are TRBV11-2 and TRBJ2-7; tentative D call: TRBD1 (5 bases). This CDR3 has 13 amino acids. Germline CDR1 is SGHAT and CDR2 is FQNNGV. Trimming left V 5 bases short and J 4 bases short, with 12 bases between. The CDR3 protein is CASSPPGPYEQYF. Here the CDR3 DNA reads TGTGCCAGCAGCCCGCCAGGGCCGTACGAGCAGTACTTC.

The V call is TRBV5-4, the J call TRBJ1-3; TRBD1 matches 8 bases. V lost 1 base, J lost 4 bases, and 4 bases stayed unmatched. The germline CDR1 and CDR2 sequences are SGHNT and YYREEE (reference sequence). The CDR3 length is 15 residues. The chain's CDR3 is CASSLSRGLGNTIYF. DNA for the CDR3: TGTGCCAGCAGCTTGAGCAGGGGGCTCGGAAACACCATATATTTT.

The rearrangement uses TRBV5-4 and TRBJ2-7; D is possibly TRBD2 (6 bases). This CDR3 spans 14 amino acids. The germline CDR1 and CDR2 sequences are SGHNT and YYREEE (reference sequence). Trimming removed 0 bases at V and 0 bases at J, with 7 bases between. CDR3 DNA sequence: TGTGCCAGCAGCTTGGTGGGGGGCTCCTACGAGCAGTACTTC. Translating gives CASSLVGGSYEQYF. The complete variable domain, with remaining parts taken from reference TRBV5-4 and TRBJ2-7, reads ETGVTQSPTHLIKTRGQQVTLRCSSQSGHNTVSWYQQALGQGPQFIFQYYREEENGRGNFPPRFSGLQFPNYSSELNVNALELDDSALYLCASSLVGGSYEQYFGPGTRLTVT.

V is TRBV11-2 and J is TRBJ2-7, with D perhaps given as TRBD1 or TRBD2 (5 bases each). The CDR3 sequence is 16 residues long. CDR1 SGHAT and CDR2 FQNNGV come from the germline V gene. V was clipped by 5 bases and J by 4 bases, with 21 bases between them. The CDR3 is CASSPESRGPKYEQYF. CDR3 DNA sequence: TGTGCCAGCAGCCCCGAGAGTAGGGGACCGAAGTACGAGCAGTACTTC.

This clone showed up just a few times. This rearrangement joins TRBV6-4 to TRBJ1-5, with 7 positions matching TRBD1. This CDR3 comprises 13 residues. The V gene's germline CDR1 is MRHNA and CDR2 SNTAGT. Trimming took 5 bases from V and 3 from J; bases not matched to a gene: 1. The CDR3 coding sequence is TGTGCCAGCAGTACAGGGGACAATCAGCCCCAGCATTTT. Its translation is CASSTGDNQPQHF.

The chain uses TRBV10-2 and TRBJ1-5; no reliable D call. The CDR3 is 13 amino acids. V was pared by 5 bases and J by 7 bases, with 12 bases between. Germline-derived CDR1 and CDR2 are WSHSY and SAAADI. The CDR3 spells CASSPGLRQPQHF. The CDR3, as DNA: TGCGCCAGCAGTCCGGGCCTTCGACAGCCCCAGCATTTT.

This clone was recorded only once. The chain is built from TRBV28 and TRBJ2-3; D unresolved. This CDR3 has 16 amino acids. Per the germline V gene, CDR1 is MDHEN and CDR2 is SYDVKM. V lost 5 bases and J 0 bases, leaving 15 bases between the germline ends. CDR3 sequence reads: CASSLTPQGSTDTQYF. The DNA for the CDR3 is TGTGCCAGCAGTCTAACCCCCCAAGGCAGCACAGATACGCAGTATTTT.